What follows are 21 T cell receptor beta chains derived from one specimen sequenced in a study of glioma-infiltrating T cells after dendritic cell vaccination. Assay used: immunoSEQ multiplex PCR; TCRdb lists only in-frame clones, some missing. This table holds approximately 36,000 clones, 82% found once. The sample here was blood, taken before dendritic cell vaccination. The receptors were sampled from a human donor with glioblastoma.

The CDR3 region has the DNA TGTGCCAGCAGTGAAGCCTACAGGGTAGGCGAGCAGTACTTC. Its translation is CASSEAYRVGEQYF. The J gene is TRBJ2-5, the V gene TRBV6-1; the D gene is possibly TRBD1 (6 bases). The assigned J gene may be wrong: the sequence end matches TRBJ2-7 better. CDR3 length: 14 residues. Per germline, CDR1 MNHNS and CDR2 SASEGT.

The rearrangement joins TRBV27 to TRBJ2-7; tentatively, D is TRBD2 (5 bases). Between the trimmed V and J ends, which lost 2 bases and 5 bases, there was a span of 13 bases. The CDR3 runs to 14 residues. Germline lookup yields CDR1 MNHEY and CDR2 SMNVEV (reference sequence). This CDR3 reads CASSLRSGSNEQYF. As DNA, the CDR3 is TGTGCCAGCAGTTTACGGTCGGGGAGTAACGAGCAGTACTTC.

The chain has TRBV6-5 and TRBJ2-5; TRBD1 aligns across 7 bases. The J call is doubtful: the DNA matches TRBJ2-7 better. The CDR3 has 14 residues. The germline V gene has CDR1 MNHEY and CDR2 SVGAGI. Here the CDR3 DNA reads TGTGCCAGCAGTAATACAGGGGCGGTGGGCGAGCAGTACTTC. It yields the protein CASSNTGAVGEQYF.

This clone has just one count. CDR3 protein: CASSAGPYNEKLFF. DNA for the CDR3: TGCGCCAGCAGCGCGGGACCTTATAATGAAAAACTGTTTTTT. The chain uses TRBV10-2 and TRBJ1-4; possibly TRBD1 for D (5 bases). Germline loops: CDR1 WSHSY, CDR2 SAAADI. The CDR3 consists of 14 residues. Trimming removed 6 bases at V and 4 bases at J, with 12 bases between.

The genes are TRBV30 and TRBJ2-2; 13 bases fit TRBD2. The CDR3 is 18 amino acids. In germline, CDR1 is GTSNPN, CDR2 SVGIG (reference sequence). The V and J ends lost 1 base and 5 bases, in that order; junction bases with no gene match: 10. Written as DNA, the CDR3 is TGTGCCTGGAGTGGAAGTCGGACTAGCGGGGGAGGGACCGGGGAGCTGTTTTTT. Translated, it gives CAWSGSRTSGGGTGELFF. Combining the CDR3 with reference TRBV30 and TRBJ2-2 gives the whole variable domain SQTIHQWPATLVQPVGSPLSLECTVEGTSNPNLYWYRQAAGRGLQLLFYSVGIGQISSEVPQNLSASRPQDRQFILSSKKLLLSDSGFYLCAWSGSRTSGGGTGELFFGEGSRLTVL.

The CDR3 coding sequence is TGTGCCAGCAGTCTAGGACAGGGAATTGAAGCTTTCTTT. Residues: CASSLGQGIEAFF. This chain joins TRBV27 and TRBJ1-1, with TRBD1 matching over 8 bases. Germline V gene lookup returns CDR1 MNHEY and CDR2 SMNVEV (reference sequence). CDR3 length equals 13 residues. V gave up 5 bases and J gave up 7 bases; unmatched junction bases: 6.

CDR3 DNA: TGTGCCAGCAGCTTAAGACCTTGGGCGGGGGGGCAGACTGAGCAGTTCTTC. Translation: CASSLRPWAGGQTEQFF. This sequence joins TRBV7-8 and TRBJ2-1, with 9 bases identical to TRBD2. The V gene end was trimmed by 2 bases and the J gene end by 9 bases; junction bases not matched to a gene: 14. Germline V gene data show CDR1 as SGHVS and CDR2 as FQNEAQ. The CDR3 runs to 17 residues.

The CDR3 loop is CASSLEPYGYTF. As DNA, the CDR3 is TGCGCCAGCAGCTTAGAGCCGTATGGCTACACCTTC. The V and J genes are TRBV5-1 and TRBJ1-2; no clear D gene. The CDR3 is 12 residues long. Deletions cut 2 bases from V and 5 bases from J, with 7 bases between. Germline V gives CDR1 SGHRS, CDR2 YFSETQ.

This clone came up once. The rearrangement links TRBV29-1 to TRBJ1-2; weak D call: TRBD1 (5 bases). Germline V CDR1 and CDR2: SQVTM, ANQGSEA. This CDR3 is 14 amino acids long. The V end lost 4 bases, the J end lost 8 bases, and 20 bases lay between the germline ends. The CDR3 reads CSVATMGLESGYTF. The CDR3 nucleotides are TGCAGCGTTGCAACGATGGGGCTAGAATCGGGCTACACCTTC.

This sequence joins TRBV5-4 and TRBJ2-7, with D perhaps TRBD2 (6 bases). The CDR3 is made up of 15 amino acids. Germline CDR1 is SGHNT and CDR2 is YYREEE (reference sequence). Trimming pared 4 bases from V and 2 bases from J, leaving 16 bases between. CDR3 sequence: CASSPRRETAYEQYF. As DNA, the CDR3 is TGTGCCAGCAGCCCAAGACGGGAGACAGCCTACGAGCAGTACTTC.

The chain has TRBV5-1 and TRBJ2-3; weak D call: TRBD1 (5 bases). The CDR3 is made up of 15 amino acids. Germline V gene lookup returns CDR1 SGHRS and CDR2 YFSETQ. The V end was cut by 0 bases, the J end by 3 bases, with 11 bases between. The CDR3 DNA sequence: TGCGCCAGCAGCTTGGATCAGGGAAGGACAGATACGCAGTATTTT. Residues: CASSLDQGRTDTQYF.

V and J are TRBV5-4 and TRBJ2-7, with 13 positions matching TRBD2. Trimming at V came to 4 bases and at J to 8 bases, leaving 12 bases not matched to a gene. The CDR3 contains 16 residues. Germline V lookup: CDR1 SGHNT, CDR2 YYREEE (reference sequence). The CDR3 DNA is TGTGCCAGCAGCGTCGGGACTAGCGGGGCCATGCAGAAGCAGTACTTC. It specifies CASSVGTSGAMQKQYF.

The chain uses TRBV19 and TRBJ1-1, with a tentative D call TRBD1 (5 bases). The CDR3 runs 14 residues. Germline CDR1 and CDR2: LNHDA and SQIVND (reference sequence). V was trimmed by 1 base and J by 6 bases, leaving 12 bases between them. This CDR3 reads CASSIGRQNSEAFF. The CDR3 region has the DNA TGTGCCAGTAGTATAGGTCGACAGAATTCTGAAGCTTTCTTT.

The rearrangement joins TRBV30 to TRBJ2-7; D is undetermined. The ends were cut back, 0 bases at V and 10 bases at J, with 13 bases in the middle. This CDR3 is 12 amino acids long. CDR1 is GTSNPN, CDR2 SVGIG, per germline (reference sequence). The CDR3 loop reads CAWSVQPHSQYF. For the CDR3, the DNA is TGTGCCTGGAGTGTACAGCCACACAGTCAGTACTTC.

The sample holds a few counts of this clone. CDR3 region: CASSVGAAEETQYF. Here the CDR3 DNA reads TGTGCCAGCAGCGTAGGGGCAGCCGAAGAGACCCAGTACTTC. V and J are TRBV9 and TRBJ2-5; no clear D gene. Trimming removed 0 bases at V and 3 bases at J, with 9 bases between. The germline CDR1 and CDR2 sequences are SGDLS and YYNGEE. The length of the CDR3 is 14 residues.

The V and J genes are TRBV4-1 and TRBJ1-6; D unresolved. Trimming pared 1 base from V and 10 bases from J, leaving 20 bases between. This CDR3 contains 17 residues. Germline V gene data show CDR1 as MGHRA and CDR2 as YSYEKL. The CDR3 protein is CASSQGPPGPTGSPLHF. Written as DNA, the CDR3 is TGCGCCAGCAGCCAAGGCCCTCCGGGCCCCACGGGATCACCCCTCCACTTT.

The chain employs TRBV7-2 and TRBJ2-3; maybe TRBD2 (6 bases). The V gene's germline CDR1 is SGHTA and CDR2 FQGNSA. The CDR3 is 15 residues long. V was clipped by 1 base and J by 0 bases, with 8 bases between them. The CDR3: CASSLVEGSTDTQYF. CDR3 DNA sequence: TGTGCCAGCAGCTTAGTGGAGGGGAGCACAGATACGCAGTATTTT.

This clone occurred a few times. V and J are TRBV30 and TRBJ1-6, with D unresolved. Trimming stripped 5 bases from V and 0 bases from J, with 5 bases between. In germline, CDR1 is GTSNPN, CDR2 SVGIG (reference sequence). The CDR3 is 13 amino acids. DNA of the CDR3: TGTGCCTGGGGGAGCTCCTATAATTCACCCCTCCACTTT. Translated: CAWGSSYNSPLHF.

V gene TRBV7-9 combines with J gene TRBJ2-5; D is undetermined. The CDR3 sequence is 13 residues long. Germline loops: CDR1 SEHNR, CDR2 FQNEAQ (reference sequence). Between the trimmed V and J ends, which lost 9 bases and 3 bases, there was a span of 14 bases. DNA for the CDR3: TGTGCCAGTTGGTTACCTAACGAAGAGACCCAGTACTTC. This codes for CASWLPNEETQYF. Supplemented by reference TRBV7-9 and TRBJ2-5, the full variable domain reads DTGVSQNPRHKITKRGQNVTFRCDPISEHNRLYWYRQTLGQGPEFLTYFQNEAQLEKSRLLSDRFSAERPKGSFSTLEIQRTEQGDSAMYLCASWLPNEETQYFGPGTRLLVL.

The chain recombines TRBV11-1 with TRBJ2-6; TRBD1 might be the D (6 bases). V lost 5 bases, J lost 0 bases, and 17 bases lay in between. The CDR3 is made up of 18 amino acids. CDR1 is SGHAT, CDR2 FQDESV, per germline (reference sequence). As DNA, the CDR3 is TGTGCCAGCAGCAAGCCCAGGGGCGACTTCTCTGGGGCCAACGTCCTGACTTTC. Protein product: CASSKPRGDFSGANVLTF.

The chain couples TRBV29-1 to TRBJ1-4; the D is unclear. Germline values: CDR1 SQVTM, CDR2 ANQGSEA. The V gene lost 6 bases and the J gene lost 6 bases, with 14 bases spanning the gap. The CDR3 spans 13 residues. Here the CDR3 DNA reads TGCAGCGTGGCCCCCCTTAACGATGAAAAACTGTTTTTT. This encodes CSVAPLNDEKLFF.